These 14 T cell receptor beta chains share one sample of origin, sequenced in a study of shared clonotypes between healthy human individuals. Only in-frame clones appear in the TCRdb table, and some are missing; sequencing was by immunoSEQ multiplex PCR. The sample lists a few million clones, around nine tenths occurring once. The sequencing sample was made of naive CD4+ T cells sorted from blood. The subset is: CD45RA+ positively selected. These receptors all come from a young man in good health.

This sequence joins TRBV7-9 and TRBJ1-4, with D uncertain. V was trimmed by 1 base and J by 13 bases, leaving 10 bases between them. The CDR3 runs 12 residues. Germline CDR1 SEHNR, CDR2 FQNEAQ (reference sequence). CDR3 sequence (DNA): TGTGCCAGCAGCTTAGAAGGCGGTGTACTGTTTTTT. This gives the protein CASSLEGGVLFF.

The rearrangement uses TRBV5-6 and TRBJ2-3; D remains unclear. With 3 bases removed from V and 5 bases from J, the gap between germline ends came to 16 bases. The germline CDR1 and CDR2 sequences are SGHDT and YYEEEE. CDR3 size: 15 residues. The CDR3 protein is CASSSKPYRLDTQYF. The CDR3, as DNA: TGTGCCAGCAGCTCGAAACCCTACAGACTAGATACGCAGTATTTT.

The table lists this clone with a few counts. The chain employs TRBV10-2 and TRBJ1-2, with TRBD1 matching 10 bases. Trimming removed 0 bases from V and 7 bases from J; junction bases left unmatched: 5. The CDR3 loop spans 15 amino acids. The germline V gene encodes CDR1 WSHSY and CDR2 SAAADI. In nucleotides, the CDR3 is TGCGCCAGCAGTGAGTCTAGGACAGGGGGGTTTGGCTACACCTTC. Protein product: CASSESRTGGFGYTF.

Concerning this clone: Other DNA sequences in the sample encode the same CDR3. This rearrangement joins TRBV9 to TRBJ1-3, with D unresolved. Germline V gene lookup returns CDR1 SGDLS and CDR2 YYNGEE. This CDR3 contains 12 residues. Trimming left V 3 bases short and J 0 bases short, with 1 base between. In DNA form, the CDR3 reads TGTGCCAGCAGCGGCTCTGGAAACACCATATATTTT. Its protein product is CASSGSGNTIYF.

The CDR3 nucleotides are TGTGCCAGCAGCCCGGAAGCTAGCGGGAGTGGAGATACGCAGTATTTT. Translated, it gives CASSPEASGSGDTQYF. The chain combines TRBV5-8 with TRBJ2-3, with 10 bases that match TRBD2. CDR1 is SGHTS, CDR2 YDEGEE, per germline. The CDR3 is 16 residues long. V shed 4 bases and J 5 bases; nucleotides not matched to a gene: 10.

The chain uses TRBV6-5 and TRBJ2-3; D is ambiguous. The CDR3 covers 14 residues. Germline V gene lookup returns CDR1 MNHEY and CDR2 SVGAGI. The germline V and J ends were trimmed by 2 bases and 4 bases, with 10 bases remaining between them. CDR3 bases: TGTGCCAGCAGTTACCGGCAGACCTCAGATACGCAGTATTTT. This sequence encodes CASSYRQTSDTQYF.

The CDR3 region has the DNA TGTGCCAGCTCACTGAATAGCGGGAGCTCGGAGACCCAGTACTTC. It codes for CASSLNSGSSETQYF. The V and J genes are TRBV18 and TRBJ2-5; the match to TRBD2 covers 9 bases. The CDR3 has 15 residues. Germline values: CDR1 KGHSH, CDR2 LQKENI. V lost 4 bases to trimming and J lost 5 bases; unmatched junction nucleotides: 8.

The chain uses TRBV7-9 and TRBJ2-1, with TRBD2 as a possible D gene (5 bases). Looked up from germline, CDR1 is SEHNR and CDR2 is FQNEAQ (reference sequence). Trimming removed 5 bases from V and 5 bases from J, with 13 bases in between. CDR3 size: 14 residues. The CDR3 spells CASSPGLQHNEQFF. CDR3 DNA: TGTGCCAGCAGCCCAGGACTGCAACACAATGAGCAGTTCTTC.

J is TRBJ2-6 and V is TRBV10-3, with a possible D match to TRBD2 (5 bases). Trimming took 3 bases from V and 0 from J, leaving 12 bases between them. Germline V gene lookup returns CDR1 ENHRY and CDR2 SYGVKD. The CDR3 consists of 17 residues. Here the CDR3 reads CAISDMGVGSGANVLTF. The CDR3 coding sequence is TGTGCCATCAGTGATATGGGAGTGGGCTCTGGGGCCAACGTCCTGACTTTC.

V usage is TRBV10-3 and J usage is TRBJ1-5; the D is unclear. Germline V lookup: CDR1 ENHRY, CDR2 SYGVKD. V was clipped by 6 bases and J by 1 base, with 7 bases between them. The CDR3 totals 13 residues. The DNA for the CDR3 is TGTGCCATCAGGGAACAAAGCAATCAGCCCCAGCATTTT. It specifies CAIREQSNQPQHF.

The chain carries TRBV7-8 and TRBJ1-3; possibly TRBD1 for D (5 bases). The CDR3 loop spans 17 amino acids. Trimming cost V 5 bases and J 0 bases, with 17 bases left between them. CDR1 is SGHVS, CDR2 FQNEAQ, per germline. The CDR3 DNA follows: TGTGCCAGCAGCCCGCAGTTTGCGGGGGTCTCTGGAAACACCATATATTTT. Its translation is CASSPQFAGVSGNTIYF.

The chain combines TRBV27 with TRBJ2-1; 9 bases fit TRBD1. V lost 5 bases to trimming and J lost 8 bases; unmatched junction nucleotides: 10. The CDR3 is made up of 15 amino acids. Per the germline V gene, CDR1 is MNHEY and CDR2 is SMNVEV (reference sequence). The CDR3 loop is CASSLQGAQPHEQFF. Here the CDR3 DNA reads TGTGCCAGCAGTCTACAGGGGGCTCAGCCCCATGAGCAGTTCTTC.

Turning to this clone: Other DNA sequences in this sample translate to the same CDR3. The gene calls are TRBV7-9 and TRBJ2-5; TRBD1 aligns across 7 bases. The CDR3 consists of 14 residues. CDR1 is SEHNR, CDR2 FQNEAQ, per germline (reference sequence). The V segment lost 5 bases and the J segment 1 base; nucleotides outside the gene matches: 4. The CDR3 region has the DNA TGTGCCAGCAGCCTCGGACAGGCCCAAGAGACCCAGTACTTC. This encodes CASSLGQAQETQYF.

The chain uses TRBV5-6 and TRBJ2-3; D unresolved. V lost 0 bases and J 6 bases, leaving 11 bases between the germline ends. The germline gives CDR1 SGHDT, CDR2 YYEEEE. This CDR3 has 14 residues. CDR3 amino acids: CASSLVFGYDTQYF. In DNA form, the CDR3 reads TGTGCCAGCAGCTTGGTTTTTGGTTATGATACGCAGTATTTT.